These 27 T cell receptor beta chains originate from one sample sequenced in a study of control samples from healthy donors and cancer patients. The method was immunoSEQ multiplex PCR; TCRdb's version includes in-frame clones alone and lacks a portion of them. The repertoire holds some 79,000 clones, roughly 90% seen once, with over 3.5% in the top ten. Sequencing input: blood. The receptors here all came from a woman aged 50 to 60 in good health.

The chain has TRBV6-5 and TRBJ1-1; TRBD1 matches 8 bases. Looked up from germline, CDR1 is MNHEY and CDR2 is SVGAGI. With V trimmed by 4 bases and J by 5 bases, 3 bases remained unmatched. This CDR3 has 13 amino acids. DNA for the CDR3: TGTGCCAGCAGTTTTGACAGGGGTACTGAAGCTTTCTTT. Protein: CASSFDRGTEAFF.

This clone was found once. V and J are TRBV27 and TRBJ2-7; maybe TRBD1 (5 bases). Germline V gene lookup returns CDR1 MNHEY and CDR2 SMNVEV (reference sequence). The V and J ends lost 1 base and 5 bases respectively, with 9 bases between them. This CDR3 is 13 amino acids long. This CDR3 is CASSLYGAHEQYF. The CDR3 nucleotides are TGTGCCAGCAGTTTATATGGGGCCCACGAGCAGTACTTC.

This chain connects TRBV11-2 to TRBJ2-1; D ambiguous. Looked up from germline, CDR1 is SGHAT and CDR2 is FQNNGV. Deletions cut 2 bases from V and 5 bases from J, with 10 bases between. CDR3 length: 14 residues. In DNA form, the CDR3 reads TGTGCCAGCAGCTTATCCCCAGAAAACAATGAGCAGTTCTTC. Translated: CASSLSPENNEQFF.

The gene calls are TRBV4-1 and TRBJ2-5, with unresolved D. V shed 4 bases and J shed 3 bases, with 12 bases lying between them. Germline CDR1 and CDR2: MGHRA and YSYEKL. This CDR3 has 14 amino acids. CDR3 nucleotide sequence: TGCGCCAGCAGCCTTGCTGTGGGGAAAGAGACCCAGTACTTC. It translates to CASSLAVGKETQYF.

Only one count was recorded for this clone. The chain has TRBV27 and TRBJ1-1, with D unresolved. V lost 7 bases and J 3 bases, leaving 30 bases between the germline ends. The CDR3 extends over 19 amino acids. In germline, CDR1 is MNHEY, CDR2 SMNVEV (reference sequence). The CDR3 DNA is TGTGCCAGCACCTCGAGACCAGGTGGCAGAAAGTGGTTGTACACTGAAGCTTTCTTT. It encodes CASTSRPGGRKWLYTEAFF.

V and J are TRBV27 and TRBJ2-7; D is perhaps TRBD1 (5 bases). Germline CDR1 reads MNHEY; CDR2 reads SMNVEV (reference sequence). Between the trimmed V and J ends, which lost 5 bases and 3 bases, there was a span of 14 bases. The CDR3 extends over 14 amino acids. The DNA for the CDR3 is TGTGCCAGCAGTCCGCAGGGAAACCTCTACGAGCAGTACTTC. It translates to CASSPQGNLYEQYF.

The genes are TRBV6-5 and TRBJ2-5; no reliable D call. Germline V gene sequence: CDR1 MNHEY, CDR2 SVGAGI. There are 13 residues in the CDR3. Trimming left V 4 bases short and J 5 bases short, with 11 bases between. The CDR3 is CASSSFRAETQYF. In DNA, the CDR3 is TGTGCCAGCAGTTCCTTTAGGGCGGAGACCCAGTACTTC.

In its sample, this clone was seen a few times. The chain has TRBV9 and TRBJ1-3; D gene ambiguous. CDR1 SGDLS and CDR2 YYNGEE come from the germline V gene. This CDR3 comprises 13 residues. The V end was cut by 8 bases, the J end by 2 bases, with 11 bases between. The CDR3: CASQKAAGNTIYF. The CDR3 DNA reads as TGTGCCAGTCAGAAGGCTGCTGGAAACACCATATATTTT.

The rearrangement links TRBV3-1 (or the pseudogene TRBV3-2) to TRBJ1-3; D is unclear. This CDR3 is built from 16 residues. V dropped 1 base and J dropped 0 bases, with 10 bases sitting between them. Germline CDR1 reads LGHDT; CDR2 reads YNNKEL (reference sequence). The CDR3 sequence is CASSQVVGISGNTIYF. DNA of the CDR3: TGTGCCAGCAGCCAAGTTGTGGGGATCTCTGGAAACACCATATATTTT.

The chain couples TRBV19 to TRBJ1-3, with D hard to call. The germline CDR1 and CDR2 sequences are LNHDA and SQIVND (reference sequence). The ends were cut back, 5 bases at V and 8 bases at J, with 19 bases in the middle. There are 15 residues in the CDR3. The DNA for the CDR3 is TGTGCCAGTAGTCCCTCGGGAGGCGTTATGGACACCATATATTTT. Protein product: CASSPSGGVMDTIYF.

The DNA for the CDR3 is TGTGCCAGTAGTAGGCCAGGCTACGGAAACACCATATATTTT. This gives the protein CASSRPGYGNTIYF. The J gene is TRBJ1-3, the V gene TRBV19; D remains unclear. There are 14 residues in the CDR3. V was pared by 4 bases and J by 4 bases, with 11 bases between. CDR1 and CDR2 from the germline V gene are LNHDA and SQIVND (reference sequence). Drawing the rest from reference TRBV19 and TRBJ1-3, the complete variable domain is DGGITQSPKYLFRKEGQNVTLSCEQNLNHDAMYWYRQDPGQGLRLIYYSQIVNDFQKGDIAEGYSVSREKKESFPLTVTSAQKNPTAFYLCASSRPGYGNTIYFGEGSWLTVV.

The rearrangement links TRBV10-3 to TRBJ2-2, with a weak D call TRBD1 (6 bases). Germline V gives CDR1 ENHRY, CDR2 SYGVKD. V was pared by 6 bases and J by 6 bases, with 11 bases between. This CDR3 contains 13 residues. CDR3 nucleotides: TGTGCCATCAGACAGGGAGTCGCCGGGGAGCTGTTTTTT. It specifies CAIRQGVAGELFF.

With respect to this clone: The DNA is left out, because the CDR3 cannot be placed on it with certainty; the CDR3 is given as TCRdb lists it. This sequence joins TRBV6-5 and TRBJ1-2; the listed D gene, TRBD1, was not tested against the DNA. The CDR3 spans 15 amino acids, including both terminal residues. CDR1 and CDR2 (germline): MNHEY, SVGAGI. The chain's CDR3 is CASSTSDSFNYGYTF.

The chain links TRBV4-1 to TRBJ2-1; TRBD2 agrees at 12 bases. Germline V gives CDR1 MGHRA, CDR2 YSYEKL. Germline trimming cut 0 bases from V and 15 bases from J; bases unmatched to any gene: 9. The CDR3 extends over 15 amino acids. CDR3 protein: CASSQDWLAGGDRFF. As DNA, the CDR3 is TGCGCCAGCAGCCAAGATTGGCTAGCGGGGGGGGATCGGTTCTTC.

This clone was seen a single time. This chain uses TRBV9 with TRBJ1-5, with TRBD1 as a possible D gene (5 bases). The CDR3 loop spans 14 amino acids. The ends were cut back, 3 bases at V and 4 bases at J, with 11 bases in the middle. The germline gives CDR1 SGDLS, CDR2 YYNGEE. The CDR3, as DNA: TGTGCCAGCAGCGCCGGGACGTCTAATCAGCCCCAGCATTTT. Protein sequence: CASSAGTSNQPQHF.

The V call is TRBV19, the J call TRBJ2-7, with 11 bases lining up with TRBD2. CDR1 is LNHDA, CDR2 SQIVND, per germline (reference sequence). J gave up 4 bases and V 4 bases, and 6 bases lay outside the gene matches. The CDR3 contains 15 residues. CDR3: CASSTTTSGVYEQYF. In nucleotides, the CDR3 is TGTGCCAGTAGTACCACGACTAGCGGGGTTTACGAGCAGTACTTC.

CDR3 in amino acids: CASRRADTQYF. CDR3 bases: TGTGCCAGCAGACGGGCAGATACGCAGTATTTT. This rearrangement joins TRBV2 to TRBJ2-3; D call uncertain. V lost 6 bases and J lost 4, with 5 bases in between. Germline V gene lookup returns CDR1 SNHLY and CDR2 FYNNEI. The CDR3 has 11 amino acids.

This chain connects TRBV6-6 to TRBJ1-2, with D possibly TRBD1 on 5 matching bases. The V end lost 1 base, the J end lost 3 bases, and 15 bases lay between the germline ends. The CDR3 covers 16 residues. CDR1 is MNHNY, CDR2 SVGAGI, per germline (reference sequence). CDR3 DNA: TGTGCCAGCAGTTACTTCGGGGACCCGGAGGACTATGGCTACACCTTC. Amino acids: CASSYFGDPEDYGYTF.

J is TRBJ1-4 and V is TRBV7-6; the D is unclear. Germline V CDR1 and CDR2: SGHVS, FNYEAQ. CDR3 size: 15 residues. V was pared by 2 bases and J by 10 bases, with 17 bases between. CDR3 residues: CASSLSQAGWVKLFF. CDR3 coding DNA: TGTGCCAGCAGCTTATCCCAGGCCGGTTGGGTAAAACTGTTTTTT. The full variable domain, its missing parts supplied by reference TRBV7-6 and TRBJ1-4, is GAGVSQSPRYKVTKRGQDVALRCDPISGHVSLYWYRQALGQGPEFLTYFNYEAQQDKSGLPNDRFSAERPEGSISTLTIQRTEQRDSAMYRCASSLSQAGWVKLFFGSGTQLSVL.

The chain couples TRBV5-4 to TRBJ2-6; D unresolved. The V gene lost 0 bases and the J gene lost 4 bases, with 8 bases spanning the gap. The germline V gene has CDR1 SGHNT and CDR2 YYREEE (reference sequence). This CDR3 comprises 15 residues. The chain's CDR3 is CASSLEGPGANVLTF. In nucleotides, the CDR3 is TGTGCCAGCAGCTTGGAGGGCCCCGGGGCCAACGTCCTGACTTTC. Complete variable domain (other parts from reference TRBV5-4 and TRBJ2-6): ETGVTQSPTHLIKTRGQQVTLRCSSQSGHNTVSWYQQALGQGPQFIFQYYREEENGRGNFPPRFSGLQFPNYSSELNVNALELDDSALYLCASSLEGPGANVLTFGAGSRLTVL.

The gene calls are TRBV30 and TRBJ1-6; a possible D gene is TRBD1 (5 bases). Per germline, CDR1 GTSNPN and CDR2 SVGIG (reference sequence). The germline V and J ends were trimmed by 2 bases and 9 bases, with 14 bases remaining between them. The CDR3 has 14 amino acids. The CDR3 here is CAWSMLRAGSPLHF. The CDR3, as DNA: TGTGCCTGGAGTATGCTCAGGGCTGGTTCACCCCTCCACTTT.

The chain combines TRBV20-1 with TRBJ1-4; D remains unclear. CDR3 size: 13 residues. Germline-derived CDR1 and CDR2 are DFQATT and SNEGSKA (reference sequence). The V end lost 3 bases, the J end lost 0 bases, and 5 bases lay between the germline ends. The CDR3 spells CSASGPTNEKLFF. The CDR3 bases are TGCAGTGCTAGTGGTCCAACTAATGAAAAACTGTTTTTT.

The chain is built from TRBV27 and TRBJ2-7, with TRBD1 matching over 9 bases. This CDR3 is built from 16 residues. Losses at the gene ends were 1 base for V and 5 bases for J; bases not matched to a gene: 9. The germline gives CDR1 MNHEY, CDR2 SMNVEV (reference sequence). The CDR3, as DNA: TGTGCCAGCAGTTTATTTCACCCCGGGACAGGGAACGAGCAGTACTTC. It translates to CASSLFHPGTGNEQYF.

The genes are TRBV18 and TRBJ1-3, with D perhaps TRBD1 (5 bases). Trimming removed 2 bases from V and 1 base from J, with 12 bases in between. Germline CDR1 is KGHSH and CDR2 is LQKENI. The CDR3 is 16 amino acids. CDR3 nucleotides: TGTGCCAGCTCACCATCGAGGGGTTCTTCTGGAAACACCATATATTTT. Translating it yields CASSPSRGSSGNTIYF.

J is TRBJ2-3 and V is TRBV5-4; a possible D gene is TRBD2 (5 bases). This CDR3 region has 14 residues. Germline CDR1 and CDR2: SGHNT and YYREEE (reference sequence). V dropped 4 bases and J dropped 6 bases, with 15 bases sitting between them. Here the CDR3 reads CASSRGFRADTQYF. The CDR3 DNA follows: TGTGCCAGCAGCCGAGGGTTTAGAGCTGATACGCAGTATTTT. The whole variable domain, filled in from reference TRBV5-4 and TRBJ2-3, reads ETGVTQSPTHLIKTRGQQVTLRCSSQSGHNTVSWYQQALGQGPQFIFQYYREEENGRGNFPPRFSGLQFPNYSSELNVNALELDDSALYLCASSRGFRADTQYFGPGTRLTVL.

The rearrangement joins TRBV14 to TRBJ2-3, with 7 bases matching TRBD2. There are 17 residues in the CDR3. Per germline, CDR1 SGHDN and CDR2 FVKESK. The junction had 8 bases not matched to a gene; V was cut back by 0 bases and J by 2 bases. CDR3 residues: CASSQESREEDTDTQYF. In nucleotides, the CDR3 is TGTGCCAGCAGCCAAGAATCTCGGGAGGAAGACACAGATACGCAGTATTTT.

In this sample, this clone turned up once. The chain links TRBV20-1 to TRBJ2-7, with D possibly being TRBD1 or TRBD2 (5 bases each). V lost 3 bases and J lost 4, with 16 bases in between. Per germline, CDR1 DFQATT and CDR2 SNEGSKA (reference sequence). The CDR3 is 14 residues long. The CDR3 spells CSASGQSGLYEQYF. The CDR3 DNA is TGCAGTGCTAGTGGGCAGTCGGGGCTTTACGAGCAGTACTTC.